The sequence of this T cell receptor beta chain was determined in a study of cytomegalovirus exposure and HLA in healthy donors. General observations from the study: TCR beta sequences reportedly predicted most subjects' HLA-A and HLA-B alleles accurately. HLA alleles showed associations with 16,951 TCR beta sequences in a later analysis, at a 0.05 false discovery rate.

It was with 60 Vbeta and 13 Jbeta primers that the PCR ran. Here immunoSEQ multiplex PCR was the method, and the copy in TCRdb shows in-frame clones only, minus some. The sample holds some 52,000 clones. Despite likely unrecorded immune exposures, the donors were nominally healthy at the time of sampling. As regards this clone: What it binds is unknown.

The CDR3 is made up of 14 amino acids. CDR1 and CDR2 (germline): ENHRY, SYGVKD. The chain uses TRBV10-3 and TRBJ2-5, with 8 bases aligning to TRBD2. The DNA matches TRBJ2-7 better at its end, which makes the J call doubtful. The sequence was collected from a woman aged 60-75 years in good health and CMV-seropositive. The sample taken for sequencing was PBMCs. The DNA of the CDR3 is TGTGCCATCATGACTGAAGGGACTAGGAGCGAGCAGTACTTC. Protein product: CAIMTEGTRSEQYF.